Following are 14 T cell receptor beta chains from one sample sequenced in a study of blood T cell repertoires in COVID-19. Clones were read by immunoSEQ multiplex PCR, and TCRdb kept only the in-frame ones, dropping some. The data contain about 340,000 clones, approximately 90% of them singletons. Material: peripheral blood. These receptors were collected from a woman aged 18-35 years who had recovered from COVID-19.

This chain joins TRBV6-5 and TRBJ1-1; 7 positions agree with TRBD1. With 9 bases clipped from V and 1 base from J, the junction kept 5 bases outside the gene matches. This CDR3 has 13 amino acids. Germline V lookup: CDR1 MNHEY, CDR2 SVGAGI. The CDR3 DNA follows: TGTGCCAGTACAGGGGCCCCGAACACTGAAGCTTTCTTT. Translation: CASTGAPNTEAFF.

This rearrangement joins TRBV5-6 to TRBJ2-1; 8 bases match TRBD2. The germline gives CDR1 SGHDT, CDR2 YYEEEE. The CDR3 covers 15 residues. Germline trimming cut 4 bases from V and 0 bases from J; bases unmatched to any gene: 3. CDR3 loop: CASSDGTSSYNEQFF. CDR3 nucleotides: TGTGCCAGCAGCGATGGGACTAGCTCCTACAATGAGCAGTTCTTC.

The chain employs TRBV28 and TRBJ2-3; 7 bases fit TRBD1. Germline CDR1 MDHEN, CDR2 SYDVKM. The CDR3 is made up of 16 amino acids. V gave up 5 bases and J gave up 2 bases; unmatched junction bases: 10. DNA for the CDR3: TGTGCCAGCAGTCGAACCGGGACAGTGAACACAGATACGCAGTATTTT. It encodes CASSRTGTVNTDTQYF. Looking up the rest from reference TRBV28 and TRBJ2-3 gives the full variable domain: DVKVTQSSRYLVKRTGEKVFLECVQDMDHENMFWYRQDPGLGLRLIYFSYDVKMKEKGDIPEGYSVSREKKERFSLILESASTNQTSMYLCASSRTGTVNTDTQYFGPGTRLTVL.

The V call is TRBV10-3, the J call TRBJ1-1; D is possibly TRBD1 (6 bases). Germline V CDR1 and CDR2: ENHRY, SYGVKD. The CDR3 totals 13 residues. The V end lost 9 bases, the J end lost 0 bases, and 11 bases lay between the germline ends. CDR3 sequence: CAIRGDMNTEAFF. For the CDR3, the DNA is TGTGCCATAAGAGGGGACATGAACACTGAAGCTTTCTTT.

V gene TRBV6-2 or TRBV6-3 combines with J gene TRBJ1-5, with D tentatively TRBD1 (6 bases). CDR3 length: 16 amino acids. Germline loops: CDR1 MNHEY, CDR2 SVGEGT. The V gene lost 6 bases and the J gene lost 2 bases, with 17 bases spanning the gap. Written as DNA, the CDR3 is TGTGCCAGCAGCAAACGACAGGAGGTCGGCAATCAGCCCCAGCATTTT. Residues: CASSKRQEVGNQPQHF.

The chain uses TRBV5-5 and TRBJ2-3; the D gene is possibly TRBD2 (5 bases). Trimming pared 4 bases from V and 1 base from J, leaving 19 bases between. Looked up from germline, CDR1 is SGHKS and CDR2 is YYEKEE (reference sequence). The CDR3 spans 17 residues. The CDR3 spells CASSRSAASWGTDTQYF. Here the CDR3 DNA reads TGTGCCAGCAGCCGTTCCGCGGCTAGCTGGGGCACAGATACGCAGTATTTT.

CDR3 protein: CASSYGQGAGELFF. The CDR3 coding sequence is TGCGCCAGCAGCTACGGACAGGGCGCCGGGGAGCTGTTTTTT. J is TRBJ2-2 and V is TRBV4-3; 8 nucleotides match TRBD1. The CDR3 is 14 amino acids. V gave up 5 bases and J gave up 6 bases; unmatched junction bases: 5. The V gene's germline CDR1 is LGHNA and CDR2 YSLEER.

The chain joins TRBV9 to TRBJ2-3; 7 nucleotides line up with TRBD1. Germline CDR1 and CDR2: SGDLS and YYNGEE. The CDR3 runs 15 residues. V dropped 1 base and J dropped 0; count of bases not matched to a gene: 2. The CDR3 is CASSVRDSSTDTQYF. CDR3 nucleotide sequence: TGTGCCAGCAGCGTACGGGACAGCAGCACAGATACGCAGTATTTT.

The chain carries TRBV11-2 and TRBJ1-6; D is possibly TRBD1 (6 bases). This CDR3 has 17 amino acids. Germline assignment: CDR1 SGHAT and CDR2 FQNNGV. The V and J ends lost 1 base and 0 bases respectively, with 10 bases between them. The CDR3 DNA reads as TGTGCCAGCAGCTTAGCGAGGGGGAGCTCCTATAATTCACCCCTCCACTTT. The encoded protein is CASSLARGSSYNSPLHF. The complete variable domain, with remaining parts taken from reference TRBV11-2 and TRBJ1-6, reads EAGVAQSPRYKIIEKRQSVAFWCNPISGHATLYWYQQILGQGPKLLIQFQNNGVVDDSQLPKDRFSAERLKGVDSTLKIQPAKLEDSAVYLCASSLARGSSYNSPLHFGNGTRLTVT.

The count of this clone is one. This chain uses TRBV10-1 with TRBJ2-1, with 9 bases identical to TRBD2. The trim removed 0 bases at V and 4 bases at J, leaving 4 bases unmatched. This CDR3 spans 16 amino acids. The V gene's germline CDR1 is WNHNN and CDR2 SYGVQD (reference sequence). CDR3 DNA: TGCGCCAGCAGTGAGTCGCCTAGCGGGACATACAATGAGCAGTTCTTC. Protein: CASSESPSGTYNEQFF.

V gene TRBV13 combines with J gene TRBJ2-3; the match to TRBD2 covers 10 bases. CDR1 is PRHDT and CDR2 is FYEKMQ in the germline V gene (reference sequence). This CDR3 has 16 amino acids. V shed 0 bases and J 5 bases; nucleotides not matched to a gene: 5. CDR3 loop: CASSLGVLAGEDTQYF. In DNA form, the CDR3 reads TGTGCCAGCAGCTTAGGCGTTCTAGCGGGAGAAGATACGCAGTATTTT.

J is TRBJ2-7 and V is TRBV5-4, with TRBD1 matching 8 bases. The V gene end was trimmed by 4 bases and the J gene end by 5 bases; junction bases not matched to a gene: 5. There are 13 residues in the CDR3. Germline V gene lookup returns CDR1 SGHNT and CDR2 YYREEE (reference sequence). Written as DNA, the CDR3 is TGTGCCAGCAGCCCGGGACAGGCCCACGAGCAGTACGTC. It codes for CASSPGQAHEQYV.

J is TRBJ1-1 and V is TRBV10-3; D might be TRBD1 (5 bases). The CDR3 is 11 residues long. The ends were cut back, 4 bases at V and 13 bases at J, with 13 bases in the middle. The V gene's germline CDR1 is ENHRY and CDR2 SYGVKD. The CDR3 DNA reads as TGTGCCATCAGTGTCCAGGGTTGGGTTTTCTTT. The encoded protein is CAISVQGWVFF.

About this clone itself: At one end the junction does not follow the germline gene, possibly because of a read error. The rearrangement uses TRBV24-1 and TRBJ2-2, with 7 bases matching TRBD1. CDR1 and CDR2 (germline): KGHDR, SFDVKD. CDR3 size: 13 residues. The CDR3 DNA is TGTGCCGCCAGGGACAGCCCCACCGGGGAGCTGTTTTTT. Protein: CAARDSPTGELFF.